The 22 T cell receptor beta chains below were found in one sample sequenced in a study of blood T cell repertoires in COVID-19. Produced via immunoSEQ multiplex PCR; TCRdb's table is partial and in-frame only. The repertoire includes approximately 220,000 clones, approximately 91% of them detected once, and 0.55% to 0.75% sits in the top ten. Sequencing input: peripheral blood. All receptors come from a man aged 40-55 years with acute or convalescent COVID-19.

The J gene is TRBJ1-1, the V gene TRBV10-3; D might be TRBD1 (5 bases). Trimming took 4 bases from V and 4 from J, leaving 13 bases between them. CDR3 length equals 14 residues. The germline V gene has CDR1 ENHRY and CDR2 SYGVKD. DNA for the CDR3: TGTGCCATCAGTGTGGGGGGGATCGGCACTGAAGCTTTCTTT. As protein: CAISVGGIGTEAFF.

The rearrangement links TRBV4-3 to TRBJ2-2; 8 bases map to TRBD2. J was trimmed by 4 bases and V by 5 bases; bases with no gene match: 12. Germline V gene sequence: CDR1 LGHNA, CDR2 YSLEER. The CDR3 contains 17 residues. The CDR3 bases are TGCGCCAGCAGCATACCCCTACGGGGGGGAAGCACCGGGGAGCTGTTTTTT. It codes for CASSIPLRGGSTGELFF.

The chain couples TRBV28 to TRBJ1-5; D is unclear. V lost 6 bases to trimming and J lost 6 bases, with 12 bases between them. Looked up from germline, CDR1 is MDHEN and CDR2 is SYDVKM. The CDR3 has 13 amino acids. CDR3 sequence: CASSKAEVQPQHF. CDR3 DNA: TGTGCCAGCAGCAAGGCAGAGGTTCAGCCCCAGCATTTT.

The chain is built from TRBV19 and TRBJ2-7; D remains ambiguous. V was trimmed by 3 bases and J by 3 bases, leaving 9 bases between them. The CDR3 contains 13 residues. Germline V gives CDR1 LNHDA, CDR2 SQIVND (reference sequence). The CDR3 nucleotides read TGTGCCAGTAGTATCGCCCCCAGCTACGAGCAGTACTTC. Amino acids: CASSIAPSYEQYF.

In DNA form, the CDR3 reads TGTGCCAGTAGTACCGGGAACACTGAAGCTTTCTTT. It translates to CASSTGNTEAFF. V is TRBV19 and J is TRBJ1-1; the D is unclear. Per the germline V gene, CDR1 is LNHDA and CDR2 is SQIVND (reference sequence). The germline V and J ends were trimmed by 4 bases and 1 base, with 4 bases remaining between them. The CDR3 contains 12 residues.

The chain combines TRBV7-9 with TRBJ2-5, with D unclear. The V gene's germline CDR1 is SEHNR and CDR2 FQNEAQ (reference sequence). CDR3 length equals 14 residues. The V end was cut by 6 bases, the J end by 4 bases, with 15 bases between. CDR3 in amino acids: CASSFRPGPETQYF. DNA of the CDR3: TGTGCCAGCAGTTTTAGACCGGGTCCAGAGACCCAGTACTTC.

The chain combines TRBV19 with TRBJ1-6; perhaps TRBD1 as D (5 bases). Trimming took off 4 bases at V and 8 bases at J, with 12 bases between the two ends. Per the germline V gene, CDR1 is LNHDA and CDR2 is SQIVND (reference sequence). The CDR3 is 14 amino acids. The CDR3 here is CASSNAGGYSPLHF. CDR3 sequence (DNA): TGTGCCAGTAGTAATGCTGGGGGGTATTCACCCCTCCACTTT.

V usage is TRBV6-5 and J usage is TRBJ2-7; D call uncertain. The germline CDR1 and CDR2 sequences are MNHEY and SVGAGI. Trimming stripped 0 bases from V and 1 base from J, with 7 bases between. This CDR3 comprises 14 residues. In DNA, the CDR3 is TGTGCCAGCAGTTACTCGCTCGGTTCCTACGAGCAGTACTTC. Its translation: CASSYSLGSYEQYF.

This clone has just one count. The chain couples TRBV27 to TRBJ2-3; TRBD2 agrees at 9 bases. The V and J ends lost 4 bases and 5 bases, in that order; junction bases with no gene match: 7. This CDR3 spans 15 amino acids. Germline V gene lookup returns CDR1 MNHEY and CDR2 SMNVEV (reference sequence). CDR3 nucleotides: TGTGCCAGCAGTTCTGCGGGAGGGCCTGGAGATACGCAGTATTTT. Amino acids: CASSSAGGPGDTQYF.

The V and J genes are TRBV19 and TRBJ1-3; the D gene is possibly TRBD1 (6 bases). CDR1 is LNHDA, CDR2 SQIVND, per germline (reference sequence). Trimming left V 6 bases short and J 1 base short, with 13 bases between. The CDR3 sequence is 15 residues long. The CDR3: CASRSGGLSGNTIYF. The CDR3 bases are TGTGCCAGTAGATCCGGGGGGCTGTCTGGAAACACCATATATTTT.

V usage is TRBV4-1 and J usage is TRBJ2-2; TRBD1 aligns across 7 bases. The germline V gene has CDR1 MGHRA and CDR2 YSYEKL. V dropped 2 bases and J dropped 1; count of bases not matched to a gene: 4. CDR3 length: 16 amino acids. DNA of the CDR3: TGCGCCAGCAGCCAATTCCGGGACAGGAACACCGGGGAGCTGTTTTTT. This gives the protein CASSQFRDRNTGELFF.

The rearrangement links TRBV28 to TRBJ2-6, with 9 bases fitting TRBD1. The CDR3 runs to 17 residues. The V gene's germline CDR1 is MDHEN and CDR2 SYDVKM. The V and J ends lost 5 bases and 2 bases, in that order; junction bases with no gene match: 7. In DNA, the CDR3 is TGTGCCAGCAGTGCGGGACAGGGTAGAACTGGGGCCAACGTCCTGACTTTC. This encodes CASSAGQGRTGANVLTF.

This clone was found once. The gene calls are TRBV24-1 and TRBJ2-1; D is possibly TRBD1 (7 bases). Per the germline V gene, CDR1 is KGHDR and CDR2 is SFDVKD. The germline V and J ends were trimmed by 4 bases and 5 bases, with 14 bases remaining between them. The CDR3 extends over 15 amino acids. The CDR3 spells CATSDPGGIDNEQFF. CDR3 sequence (DNA): TGTGCCACCAGTGACCCAGGGGGGATCGACAATGAGCAGTTCTTC.

The chain employs TRBV18 and TRBJ1-6, with D perhaps TRBD1 (5 bases). Per the germline V gene, CDR1 is KGHSH and CDR2 is LQKENI. With 5 bases removed from V and 6 bases from J, the gap between germline ends came to 14 bases. The CDR3 loop spans 15 amino acids. The CDR3 loop reads CASSAATATNSPLHF. CDR3 coding DNA: TGTGCCAGCTCAGCCGCGACAGCAACTAATTCACCCCTCCACTTT. The full variable domain, in which reference TRBV18 and TRBJ1-6 provide the parts outside the CDR3, is NAGVMQNPRHLVRRRGQEARLRCSPMKGHSHVYWYRQLPEEGLKFMVYLQKENIIDESGMPKERFSAEFPKEGPSILRIQQVVRGDSAAYFCASSAATATNSPLHFGNGTRLTVT.

The chain uses TRBV4-3 and TRBJ1-4, with D perhaps matching TRBD1 (5 bases). The CDR3 covers 15 residues. V lost 0 bases and J 1 base, leaving 6 bases between the germline ends. Germline CDR1 and CDR2: LGHNA and YSLEER. For the CDR3, the DNA is TGCGCCAGCAGCCAAGACAGGGTAACTAATGAAAAACTGTTTTTT. This gives the protein CASSQDRVTNEKLFF.

This clone was counted between two and nine times. J is TRBJ2-7 and V is TRBV11-2; no firm D call. V lost 5 bases, J lost 9 bases, and 14 bases lay in between. Germline loops: CDR1 SGHAT, CDR2 FQNNGV. This CDR3 comprises 12 residues. This CDR3 reads CASSKTTPGQYF. The CDR3 DNA reads as TGTGCCAGCAGCAAAACAACCCCAGGGCAGTACTTC.

V and J are TRBV6-5 and TRBJ2-3, with 9 bases matching TRBD2. Per germline, CDR1 MNHEY and CDR2 SVGAGI. V was clipped by 2 bases and J by 2 bases; unmatched bases: 5. CDR3 length equals 16 residues. This chain's CDR3 is CASSYGLAGFTDTQYF. The CDR3, as DNA: TGTGCCAGCAGTTACGGCCTAGCGGGGTTCACAGATACGCAGTATTTT.

The chain employs TRBV6-5 and TRBJ1-1; perhaps TRBD1 as D (5 bases). Deletions cut 5 bases from V and 4 bases from J, with 14 bases between. Germline V gives CDR1 MNHEY, CDR2 SVGAGI. The CDR3 contains 14 residues. The CDR3 is CASSPGRVSTEAFF. The CDR3 region has the DNA TGTGCCAGCAGTCCAGGGAGGGTGAGCACTGAAGCTTTCTTT.

The rearrangement uses TRBV10-3 and TRBJ2-7, with D possibly being TRBD2 (5 bases). This CDR3 is 12 amino acids long. Germline values: CDR1 ENHRY, CDR2 SYGVKD. Trimming took 6 bases from V and 1 from J, leaving 7 bases between them. The CDR3 bases are TGTGCCATCAGCCGGGATTCCTACGAGCAGTACTTC. The encoded protein is CAISRDSYEQYF.

V is TRBV29-1 and J is TRBJ2-2; D remains ambiguous. The CDR3 is 12 amino acids. Germline CDR1 SQVTM, CDR2 ANQGSEA. V dropped 4 bases and J dropped 4 bases, with 7 bases sitting between them. The CDR3 loop reads CSVVQSTGELFF. DNA of the CDR3: TGCAGCGTTGTACAATCCACCGGGGAGCTGTTTTTT.

This chain uses TRBV5-1 with TRBJ2-1, with a weak D call TRBD2 (5 bases). Germline-derived CDR1 and CDR2 are SGHRS and YFSETQ. Deletions cut 4 bases from V and 9 bases from J, with 14 bases between. The CDR3 extends over 13 amino acids. CDR3 DNA sequence: TGCGCCAGCAGCCGGGATGGGTCCAGTGAGCAGTTCTTC. This gives the protein CASSRDGSSEQFF. Drawing the rest from reference TRBV5-1 and TRBJ2-1, the complete variable domain is KAGVTQTPRYLIKTRGQQVTLSCSPISGHRSVSWYQQTPGQGLQFLFEYFSETQRNKGNFPGRFSGRQFSNSRSEMNVSTLELGDSALYLCASSRDGSSEQFFGPGTRLTVL.

This CDR3 reads CTSSQEKKQEGPYEQYF. CDR3 nucleotide sequence: TGCACCAGCAGCCAAGAAAAAAAACAGGAGGGCCCCTACGAGCAGTACTTC. J is TRBJ2-7 and V is TRBV1; TRBD2 was called by the table and not checked on the DNA. TRBV1 has pseudogene status. This CDR3 has 17 amino acids.